A selection of T cell receptor beta chains follows, all from one sample in a study of cytomegalovirus exposure and HLA in healthy donors. The protocol was immunoSEQ multiplex PCR, while the TCRdb copy is restricted to in-frame clones and leaves out a portion. The sample has some 130,000 clones. The sequencing sample was made of PBMCs. The receptors derive from a middle-aged woman in good health and CMV-seropositive. CDR3s include the opening cysteine and the closing phenylalanine or tryptophan.

TRBV6-6	TRBJ2-3	CASRSPGLLPDTQYF
TRBV27	TRBJ2-1	CASSLSGYGMGLADYNEQFF
TRBV4-2	TRBJ1-4	CASSQTGTSEKLFF
TRBV30	TRBJ2-1	CAWSFGGSSNEQFF
TRBV27	TRBJ2-3	CASTYSDTQYF
TRBV19	TRBJ2-3	CASSTPTGGSTDTQYF
TRBV7-3	TRBJ1-2	CASSFGQGNGYTF
TRBV10-3	TRBJ1-1	CAISELQGANTEAFF
TRBV5-1	TRBJ2-1	CASSLQREANEQFF
TRBV10-3	TRBJ2-3	CAISKGLAGVSPDTQYF
TRBV28	TRBJ2-6	CASRYTTGFAGANVLTF
TRBV9	TRBJ2-3	CASSGTATDTQYF
TRBV18	TRBJ2-2	CASSRRDTGELFF
TRBV5-1	TRBJ2-3	CASSLTGSRTDTQYF
TRBV7-3	TRBJ2-1	CASSFSGSYNEQFF
TRBV2	TRBJ1-1	CASSTRPTEAFF
TRBV5-1	TRBJ1-2	CASSLAADRGVGYTF
TRBV5-1	TRBJ2-2	CASSFLPPGTGGTGELFF
TRBV27	TRBJ2-2	CASFGDNTGELFF
TRBV6-1	TRBJ2-1	CASSEAGYYNEQFF
TRBV7-6	TRBJ2-7	CASSLYTGGVSGRNEQYF
TRBV9	TRBJ2-1	CASSVASGGYNEQFF
TRBV4-3	TRBJ1-2	CASSQVKYGAGYTF
TRBV10-3	TRBJ1-5	CAISEGQGGNQPQHF
TRBV5-1	.	CASSLGGGITYEQYF
TRBV6-5	TRBJ2-1	CASSYLAGGVNEQFF
TRBV5-1	TRBJ1-4	CASSPGRGDEKLFF
TRBV14	TRBJ2-1	CASSRTSGTYNEQFF
TRBV7-9	TRBJ1-1	CASSSGRGTEAFF
TRBV4-1	TRBJ1-3	CASSQESTAGGNTIYF
TRBV7-9	TRBJ2-7	CASSPVAGGTEQYF
TRBV4-1	TRBJ2-7	CASSQAHGPGTYEQYF
TRBV5-1	TRBJ2-1	CASSTDLGSEQFF
TRBV28	TRBJ1-1	CASSGGFDTEAFF
TRBV6-5	TRBJ1-5	CASSSSGSQPQHF
TRBV4-2	TRBJ2-2	CASSPRQGANTGELFF
TRBV11-2	TRBJ1-1	CASSLDPRASKAFF
TRBV6-5	TRBJ2-1	CASSYSRRGYNEQFF
TRBV27	TRBJ2-2	CASSWEGDNTGELFF
TRBV29-1	TRBJ2-2	CSAADTGELFF
TRBV5-4	TRBJ2-7	CASSLGNLAGVTYEQYF
TRBV7-2	TRBJ2-2	CASSLASLGELFF
TRBV19	TRBJ2-5	CASSINGAIQETQYF
TRBV4-1	TRBJ2-7	CASSQAGGSYEQYF
TRBV7-2	TRBJ1-5	CASSLVQGKQPQHF
TRBV6-1	TRBJ1-2	CASSAGGVSYTF
TRBV30	TRBJ2-3	CAWSDSPGLATDTQYF
TRBV7-6	TRBJ2-2	CASSRDSLRGELFF
TRBV28	TRBJ1-2	CASSPGTGGYGYTF
TRBV28	TRBJ2-6	CASSVQGISSGANVLTF
TRBV7-8	TRBJ1-1	CASSLENRGNTEAFF
TRBV27	TRBJ2-1	CASRSAGVNEQFF
TRBV14	TRBJ2-3	CASSPLGDGGIDTQYF
TRBV18	TRBJ1-5	CASSPPGQAANQPQHF
TRBV27	TRBJ1-2	CASRKTTGGAYGYTF
TRBV6-1	TRBJ2-7	CASSVGATGRQGVYSYEQYF
TRBV7-3	TRBJ2-1	CASSLSSGGGYNEQFF